The clone carrying this T cell receptor (beta chain) showed up just a few times. Its antigen is unknown. The data belong to a study of beta chain features in type 1 diabetes. Study-level points and caveats: For type 1 diabetes patients, VDJ junctions showed fewer insertions and more deletions.

The authors reverse transcribed all of the isolated RNA, so sequencing captured expressed TCRB transcripts. This table comes from immunoSEQ multiplex PCR, and its TCRdb copy is limited to in-frame clones, with some not included. The sample holds approximately 120,000 clones, under 40% seen once. Isolation of CD4+ naive, central memory, regulatory and stem cell-like memory cells was achieved by sorting via CD45RO/CCR7/CD25/CD127/CD95/CD27. The V gene end was trimmed by 5 bases and the J gene end by 3 bases; junction bases not matched to a gene: 6. Germline V gene lookup returns CDR1 SGHVS and CDR2 FNYEAQ. The CDR3 has 14 amino acids.

The sample comprised stem cell memory CD4+ T cells from blood. The TCR comes from a woman younger than 35 in good health. V is TRBV7-6 and J is TRBJ2-7, with 8 bases lining up with TRBD1. CDR3 loop: CASSPGQGFYEQYF. Here the CDR3 DNA reads TGTGCCAGCAGCCCCGGACAGGGCTTCTACGAGCAGTACTTC.